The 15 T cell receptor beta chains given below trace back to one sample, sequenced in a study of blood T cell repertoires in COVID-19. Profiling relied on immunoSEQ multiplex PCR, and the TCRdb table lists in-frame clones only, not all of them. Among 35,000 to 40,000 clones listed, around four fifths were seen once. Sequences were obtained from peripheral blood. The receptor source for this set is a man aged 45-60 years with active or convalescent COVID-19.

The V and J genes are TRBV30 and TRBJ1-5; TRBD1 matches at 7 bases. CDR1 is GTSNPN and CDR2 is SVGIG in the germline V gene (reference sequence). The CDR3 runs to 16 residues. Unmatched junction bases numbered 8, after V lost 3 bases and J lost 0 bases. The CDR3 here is CAWSTGTVNSNQPQHF. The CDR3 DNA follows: TGTGCCTGGAGCACCGGGACAGTTAATAGCAATCAGCCCCAGCATTTT. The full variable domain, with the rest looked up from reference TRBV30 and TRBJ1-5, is SQTIHQWPATLVQPVGSPLSLECTVEGTSNPNLYWYRQAAGRGLQLLFYSVGIGQISSEVPQNLSASRPQDRQFILSSKKLLLSDSGFYLCAWSTGTVNSNQPQHFGDGTRLSIL.

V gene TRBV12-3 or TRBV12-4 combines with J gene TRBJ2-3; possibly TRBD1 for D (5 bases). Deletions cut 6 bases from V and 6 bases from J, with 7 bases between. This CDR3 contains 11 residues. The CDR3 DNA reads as TGTGCCAGCAGCCACAGGGATACGCAGTATTTT. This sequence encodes CASSHRDTQYF.

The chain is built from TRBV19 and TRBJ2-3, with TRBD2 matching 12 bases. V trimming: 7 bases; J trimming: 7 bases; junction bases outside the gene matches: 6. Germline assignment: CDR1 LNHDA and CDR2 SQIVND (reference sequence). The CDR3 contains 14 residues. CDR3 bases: TGTGCCAGTACCAGGACTAGCGGGACAAATACGCAGTATTTT. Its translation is CASTRTSGTNTQYF.

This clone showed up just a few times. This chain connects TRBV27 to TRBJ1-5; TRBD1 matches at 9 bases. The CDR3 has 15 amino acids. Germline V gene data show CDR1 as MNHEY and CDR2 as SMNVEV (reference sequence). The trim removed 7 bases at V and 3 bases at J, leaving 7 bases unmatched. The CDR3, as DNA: TGTGCCAGCAAACCGGGACAGGGACCCAATCAGCCCCAGCATTTT. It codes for CASKPGQGPNQPQHF.

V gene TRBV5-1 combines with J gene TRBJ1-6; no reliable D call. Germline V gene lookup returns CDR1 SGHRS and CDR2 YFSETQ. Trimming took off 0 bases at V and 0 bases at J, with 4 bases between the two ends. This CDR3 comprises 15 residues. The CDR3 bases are TGCGCCAGCAGCTTGGTTAGCTCCTATAATTCACCCCTCCACTTT. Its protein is CASSLVSSYNSPLHF.

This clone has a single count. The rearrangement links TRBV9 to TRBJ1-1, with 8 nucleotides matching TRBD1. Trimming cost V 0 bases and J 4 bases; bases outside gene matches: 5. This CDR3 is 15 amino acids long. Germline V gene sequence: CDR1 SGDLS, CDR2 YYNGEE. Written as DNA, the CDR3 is TGTGCCAGCAGCGTAGCTGAACAGGGGGTCACTGAAGCTTTCTTT. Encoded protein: CASSVAEQGVTEAFF.

The CDR3 here is CASSPSAGNVWNQPQHF. The CDR3 DNA reads as TGTGCCAGCTCACCCTCGGCAGGGAATGTATGGAATCAGCCCCAGCATTTT. This sequence joins TRBV18 and TRBJ1-5, with D perhaps matching TRBD1 (5 bases). Germline V gene data show CDR1 as KGHSH and CDR2 as LQKENI. The CDR3 runs to 17 residues. The V gene lost 3 bases and the J gene lost 4 bases, with 19 bases spanning the gap.

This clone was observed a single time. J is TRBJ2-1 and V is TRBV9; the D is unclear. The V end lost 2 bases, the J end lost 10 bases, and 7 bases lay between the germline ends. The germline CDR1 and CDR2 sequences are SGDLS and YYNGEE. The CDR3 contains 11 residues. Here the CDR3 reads CASSVGSEQFF. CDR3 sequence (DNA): TGTGCCAGCAGCGTCGGTTCCGAGCAGTTCTTC.

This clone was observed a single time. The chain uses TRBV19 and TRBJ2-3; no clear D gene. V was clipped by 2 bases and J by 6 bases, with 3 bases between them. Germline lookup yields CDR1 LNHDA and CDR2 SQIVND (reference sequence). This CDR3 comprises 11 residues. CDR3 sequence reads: CASSILDTQYF. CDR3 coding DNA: TGTGCCAGTAGTATACTGGATACGCAGTATTTT.

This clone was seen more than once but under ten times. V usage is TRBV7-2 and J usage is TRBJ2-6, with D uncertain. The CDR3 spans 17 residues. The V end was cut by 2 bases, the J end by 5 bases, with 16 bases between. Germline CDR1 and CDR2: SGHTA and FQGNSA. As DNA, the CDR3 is TGTGCCAGCAGCTTATTGGCAGGTACTTCCAGGGCCAACGTCCTGACTTTC. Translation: CASSLLAGTSRANVLTF.

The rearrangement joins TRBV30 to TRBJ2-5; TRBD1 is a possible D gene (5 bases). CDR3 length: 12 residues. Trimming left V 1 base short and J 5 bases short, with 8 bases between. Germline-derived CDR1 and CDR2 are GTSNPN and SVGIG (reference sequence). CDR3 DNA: TGTGCCTGGAGTGCAGGGCGGGAGACCCAGTACTTC. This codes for CAWSAGRETQYF.

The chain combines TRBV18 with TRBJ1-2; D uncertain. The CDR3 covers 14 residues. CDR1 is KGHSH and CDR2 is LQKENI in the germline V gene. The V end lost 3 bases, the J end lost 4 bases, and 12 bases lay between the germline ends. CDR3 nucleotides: TGTGCCAGCTCACCGGAGAGGGCCGGCTATGGCTACACCTTC. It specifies CASSPERAGYGYTF.

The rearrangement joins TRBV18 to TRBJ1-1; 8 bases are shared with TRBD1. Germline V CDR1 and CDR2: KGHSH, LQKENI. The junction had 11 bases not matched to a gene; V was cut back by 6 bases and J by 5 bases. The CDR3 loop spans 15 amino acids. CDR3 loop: CASSGSLTGVTEAFF. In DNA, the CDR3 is TGTGCCAGCTCCGGAAGTCTGACAGGGGTAACTGAAGCTTTCTTT.

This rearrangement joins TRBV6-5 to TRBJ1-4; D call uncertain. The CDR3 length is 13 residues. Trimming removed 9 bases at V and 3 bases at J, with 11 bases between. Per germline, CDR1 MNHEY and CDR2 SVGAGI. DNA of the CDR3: TGTGCCAGTGCACAGCATTCTAATGAAAAACTGTTTTTT. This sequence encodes CASAQHSNEKLFF.

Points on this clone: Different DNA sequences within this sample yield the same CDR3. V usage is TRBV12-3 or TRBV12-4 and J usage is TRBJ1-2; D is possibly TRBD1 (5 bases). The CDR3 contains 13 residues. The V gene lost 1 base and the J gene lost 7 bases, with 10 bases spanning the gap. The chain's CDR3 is CASSLDPGVGYTF. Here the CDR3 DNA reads TGTGCCAGCAGTTTAGACCCGGGGGTTGGCTACACCTTC.